This T cell receptor (beta chain) is drawn from a study of shared clonotypes between healthy human individuals. General study points: Donors were few, which limited the genetic and exposure-history diversity represented. It was only blood that was sampled, and tissue repertoires likely differ. Across a handful of donors, naive CD4 shared 5% to 6.5%, naive CD8 under 4%, memory CD4 2.3%, memory CD8 over 0.3%.

Germline V gives CDR1 SSHAT, CDR2 FNYEAQ (reference sequence). This CDR3 contains 13 residues. To note about this clone: What it recognizes is unknown. A read error may produce the germline difference seen at one junction end.

In the source study's methods: Filtering differed since immunoSEQ provided only junctions, with no quality scores. Repertoires were generated with immunoSEQ multiplex PCR, while TCRdb's copy carries only in-frame clones and drops some. V and J calls plus clone size are reproduced from that table; the DNA served to infer D and trimming. The sample lists fewer than 400,000 clones, under 80% occurring once. The sample comprised memory CD4+ T cells sorted from blood. Subset specified: CD45RA-negative fraction. The rearrangement joins TRBV7-7 to TRBJ2-5; 7 nucleotides line up with TRBD1. This sequence was found in a man aged 30-40 years in good health. The CDR3 sequence is CASSTDRQETQYF. The DNA for the CDR3 is TGTGCTAGCAGCACGGACAGGCAAGAGACCCAGTACTTC.